Listed below are T cell receptor beta chains from one sample, sequenced in a study of early stage breast cancer tumors. Only in-frame clones appear in the TCRdb table, and some are missing; sequencing was by immunoSEQ multiplex PCR. The sample contains about 5,500 clones, roughly 68% of which appear only once. Sequenced input: normal breast tissue next to the tumor. These receptors all stem from a person aged 55 to 69 with breast cancer. Both conserved end residues are part of each CDR3. Each record gives: D gene, J gene, V gene, CDR3 length, clone size, CDR3 protein, CDR3 DNA. The D gene is left open where the match is weak. Not every row has a clone size; where given, it reads once, few, many or a size class.

TRBD1 TRBJ2-7 TRBV28 14 NA CASSLGDRGAEQYF TGTGCCAGCAGTTTGGGGGACAGGGGTGCCGAGCAGTACTTC
TRBD2 TRBJ2-1 TRBV7-9 18 NA CASSLGLVTGGIDNEQFF TGTGCCAGCAGCTTAGGGCTAGTAACGGGAGGGATAGACAATGAGCAGTTCTTC
TRBD2 TRBJ2-7 TRBV28 14 NA CASSLTVRGNEQYF TGTGCCAGCAGTTTGACCGTGCGGGGGAACGAGCAGTACTTC
TRBD1 TRBJ1-4 TRBV7-8 19 NA CASSFPPDREGIKNEKLFF TGTGCCAGCAGCTTCCCACCCGACAGGGAGGGGATAAAAAATGAAAAACTGTTTTTT
TRBD1 TRBJ1-4 TRBV9 15 large CASSEYRGVGEKLFF TGTGCCAGCAGCGAATACAGGGGCGTTGGGGAAAAACTGTTTTTT
NA TRBJ1-3 TRBV29-1 13 NA CSVVWGRGNTIYF TGCAGCGTTGTCTGGGGGCGAGGAAACACCATATATTTT
NA TRBJ2-2 TRBV10-2 14 once CASKAGLATGELFF TGCGCCAGCAAAGCAGGGCTTGCCACCGGGGAGCTGTTTTTT
TRBD1 TRBJ2-3 TRBV5-8 16 NA CASSNTGTGDGDTQYF TGTGCCAGCAGCAACACCGGGACAGGGGATGGCGATACGCAGTATTTT
NA TRBJ2-3 TRBV10-3 11 NA CAISGGNTQYF TGTGCCATCAGTGGAGGGAACACGCAGTATTTT
NA TRBJ2-1 TRBV7-3 13 few CASSPSRGDEQFF TGTGCCAGCAGCCCCTCCCGAGGGGATGAGCAGTTCTTC
TRBD1 TRBJ1-4 TRBV13 14 NA CASSSTDTGAKLFF TGTGCCAGCAGCTCAACCGACACAGGGGCAAAACTGTTTTTT
NA TRBJ1-5 TRBV28 16 NA CASSLGAAGWTQPQHF TGTGCCAGCAGTTTGGGGGCGGCGGGGTGGACTCAGCCCCAGCATTTT
NA TRBJ1-1 TRBV27 14 few CASSPGTANTEAFF TGTGCCAGCAGTCCCGGGACGGCGAACACTGAAGCTTTCTTT
NA TRBJ2-1 TRBV11-2 13 NA CASSLVKYNEQFF TGTGCCAGCAGCTTAGTAAAGTACAATGAGCAGTTCTTC
TRBD2 TRBJ2-3 TRBV10-2 14 once CASSEAGVTDTQYF TGCGCCAGCAGTGAGGCGGGAGTGACAGATACGCAGTATTTT
TRBD2 TRBJ2-5 TRBV25-1 14 NA CASSLAGGWETQYF TGTGCCAGCAGCTTAGCGGGAGGATGGGAGACCCAGTACTTC
NA TRBJ2-2 TRBV27 15 NA CASSLSLRVSGELFF TGTGCCAGCAGTTTATCCCTGAGGGTATCCGGGGAGCTGTTTTTT
NA TRBJ2-7 TRBV27 12 NA CASVGVPYEQYF TGTGCGAGTGTGGGAGTCCCCTACGAGCAGTACTTC
NA TRBJ2-3 TRBV6-6 16 NA CASSYSVGASTDTQYF TGTGCCAGCAGTTACTCGGTGGGAGCAAGCACAGATACGCAGTATTTT
NA TRBJ2-5 TRBV11-3 13 NA CASSSDRGETQYF TGTGCCAGCAGTTCGGACAGAGGAGAGACCCAGTACTTC
TRBD2 TRBJ2-7 TRBV30 14 NA CALSGAGGKNEQYF TGTGCCCTCTCCGGCGCGGGGGGGAAAAACGAGCAGTACTTC
NA TRBJ2-5 TRBV5-1 15 NA CASSLGGKYQEAQYF TGCGCCAGCAGCTTGGGGGGGAAGTACCAAGAGGCCCAGTACTTC
TRBD1 TRBJ1-5 TRBV28 15 NA CASAGTGGTNQPQHF TGTGCCAGCGCGGGGACAGGCGGAACAAATCAGCCCCAGCATTTT
NA TRBJ2-7 TRBV6-5 13 NA CASSRELNYEQYF TGTGCCAGCAGCCGGGAATTGAACTACGAGCAGTACTTC
NA TRBJ1-2 TRBV9 13 few CASSVEENYGYTF TGTGCCAGCAGCGTAGAGGAGAACTATGGCTACACCTTC
NA TRBJ2-1 TRBV5-1 13 NA CASSLLQDSEQFF TGCGCCAGCAGCTTGCTTCAAGACTCGGAGCAGTTCTTC
TRBD1 TRBJ1-2 TRBV2 13 NA CAGGQVLNYGYTF TGTGCCGGGGGACAGGTCCTTAACTATGGCTACACCTTC
NA TRBJ2-1 TRBV7-3 18 NA CASSLTPQGLGGGDEQFF TGTGCCAGCAGCTTAACTCCACAGGGGCTTGGAGGGGGCGATGAGCAGTTCTTC
TRBD1 TRBJ2-7 TRBV5-1 12 once CASSSTGGEQYF TGCGCCAGCAGTTCGACAGGGGGCGAGCAGTACTTC
NA TRBJ1-6 TRBV19 13 NA CASSPSTNSPLHF TGTGCCAGTAGTCCGTCCACTAATTCACCCCTCCACTTT
NA TRBJ1-6 TRBV11-1 15 NA CASSLDPGPNSPLHF TGTGCCAGCAGCTTAGACCCGGGGCCGAATTCACCCCTCCACTTT
TRBD1 TRBJ1-3 TRBV9 16 NA CASSEGDSRSGNTIYF TGTGCCAGCAGCGAGGGGGACAGCCGGAGTGGAAACACCATATATTTT
TRBD1 TRBJ2-7 TRBV7-9 13 few CASSPDRVYEQYF TGTGCCAGCAGCCCGGACAGGGTCTACGAGCAGTACTTC
NA TRBJ2-2 TRBV12-2 15 NA CASRTSSEDTGELFF TGTGCAAGTCGTACAAGCAGCGAGGACACCGGGGAGCTGTTTTTT
NA TRBJ2-2 TRBV5-1 15 NA CASSMDPGRTGELFF TGCGCCAGCAGCATGGACCCGGGACGGACCGGGGAGCTGTTTTTT
TRBD2 TRBJ2-1 TRBV2 16 hyperexpanded CASSESSGGFYNEQFF TGTGCCAGCAGTGAGAGTAGCGGGGGATTTTACAATGAGCAGTTCTTC
NA TRBJ2-7 TRBV5-1 13 NA CASSLGHSYEQYF TGCGCCAGCAGCTTGGGCCACTCCTACGAGCAGTACTTC
TRBD1 TRBJ1-1 TRBV29-1 12 NA CSVQGPGTEAFF TGCAGCGTACAGGGGCCCGGCACTGAAGCTTTCTTT
TRBD2 TRBJ2-7 TRBV6-6 13 NA CASGLAGDREQYF TGTGCCAGCGGACTAGCGGGAGACCGAGAGCAGTACTTC
NA TRBJ2-3 TRBV5-1 14 once CATSEGFYTDTQYF TGCGCCACCTCCGAGGGGTTTTATACAGATACGCAGTATTTT
NA TRBJ2-7 TRBV27 14 NA CASSSWDRSAEQYF TGTGCCAGCAGTTCCTGGGACCGCTCGGCCGAGCAGTACTTC
TRBD1 TRBJ2-7 TRBV6-6 16 NA CASSYTEGQGGYEQYF TGTGCCAGCAGTTACACTGAGGGACAGGGTGGTTACGAGCAGTACTTC
NA TRBJ1-2 TRBV7-9 14 few CASSTGTAPYGYTF TGTGCCAGCAGCACCGGGACGGCCCCCTATGGCTACACCTTC
TRBD1 TRBJ1-2 TRBV5-5 16 NA CASSSYAGTGTYGYTF TGTGCCAGCAGCTCTTACGCCGGGACAGGGACGTATGGCTACACCTTC
TRBD1 TRBJ1-3 TRBV6-6 13 few CASSYTQDREIYF TGTGCCAGCAGTTACACCCAGGACAGGGAGATATATTTT
TRBD2 TRBJ2-3 TRBV30 17 NA CAWSVPGLAGVTDTQYF TGTGCCTGGAGTGTACCGGGACTAGCGGGAGTTACAGATACGCAGTATTTT
NA TRBJ1-5 TRBV7-2 17 NA CASSLTGPGGIRQPQHF TGTGCCAGCAGCTTAACTGGTCCCGGGGGCATCAGGCAGCCCCAGCATTTT
NA TRBJ2-5 TRBV5-1 14 few CASSPGGRQETQYF TGCGCCAGCAGCCCCGGAGGACGCCAAGAGACCCAGTACTTC
TRBD2 TRBJ2-1 TRBV4-2 17 once CASSQDSSRLADNEQFF TGTGCCAGCAGCCAAGATTCGTCGCGGCTAGCGGACAATGAGCAGTTCTTC
NA TRBJ2-7 TRBV7-3 13 large CASSPGPDYEQYF TGTGCCAGCAGCCCAGGGCCGGACTACGAGCAGTACTTC
NA TRBJ1-1 TRBV28 15 NA CASSSHSQPHTEAFF TGTGCCAGCAGTTCCCACTCTCAGCCGCACACTGAAGCTTTCTTT
NA TRBJ1-4 TRBV4-2 13 NA CASSQRTGEKLFF TGTGCCAGCAGCCAGCGGACTGGAGAAAAACTGTTTTTT
NA TRBJ1-2 TRBV27 11 NA CASGDWTGYTF TGTGCCAGCGGCGACTGGACGGGCTACACCTTC
NA TRBJ2-3 TRBV19 13 NA CASRPGGEDTQYF TGTGCCAGTAGGCCCGGCGGGGAGGATACGCAGTATTTT
NA TRBJ2-7 TRBV29-1 13 NA CSVEEGASYEQYF TGCAGCGTTGAAGAGGGGGCGAGCTACGAGCAGTACTTC
TRBD1 TRBJ2-7 TRBV4-3 15 NA CASSQAGQGSYEQYF TGCGCCAGCAGCCAAGCAGGACAGGGATCCTACGAGCAGTACTTC
NA TRBJ2-7 TRBV13 13 NA CASSSRGITEQYF TGTGCCAGCAGCTCCCGCGGGATTACCGAGCAGTACTTC